The table lists the clone carrying this T cell receptor (beta chain) with a few counts. The sample originates from a study of blood T cell repertoires in COVID-19. Study-level background: Both acute and convalescent COVID-19 samples were obtained from the United States, Italy and Spain.

The CDR3 has 14 residues. With 4 bases removed from V and 3 bases from J, the gap between germline ends came to 13 bases. In germline, CDR1 is SGHRS, CDR2 YFSETQ. Assignment of participants to cohorts was predicated upon participant-reported clinical history. The recovered donors of Cohort 3 showed two negative PCRs, clearance, or symptom resolution. In the study's own analysis: Reference gene primer amplification gave nucleated cell count estimates. Using immunoSEQ multiplex PCR, the repertoire was profiled, and TCRdb retains in-frame clones only, with some absent. V and J calls and clone size follow that table, whereas D and trimming were derived from the DNA. This table holds 200,000 to 250,000 clones, roughly 80% found once.

The sample taken for sequencing was PBMCs or T cells enriched from blood (not recorded which). The chain carries TRBV5-1 and TRBJ1-2; possible D gene TRBD1, 6 bases. The TCR originated in a man aged 55 to 70 who had recovered from COVID-19. CDR3 loop: CASSPNRDYYGYTF. The CDR3 DNA sequence: TGCGCCAGCAGCCCGAACAGGGATTACTATGGCTACACCTTC.